This record looks at one TCR beta chain sequence and its context. These data belong to a study of blood T cell repertoires in COVID-19. V was pared by 6 bases and J by 5 bases, with 12 bases of the junction left unmatched. Germline V CDR1 and CDR2: LNHDA, SQIVND (reference sequence). The CDR3 covers 16 residues. As processed by the authors: Researchers report that nucleated cell counts were estimated from reference gene primer amplification. Assay: immunoSEQ multiplex PCR; the TCRdb copy retains only in-frame clones and omits some. V, J and clone size are those of that table, while D and trimming were read from the DNA. Of about 210,000 clones in the sample, around 87% are singletons; the top ten hold roughly 6.2%.

The source material was peripheral blood. The chain employs TRBV19 and TRBJ1-4; 7 bases line up with TRBD1. The origin of this receptor is a man in his 60s who had recovered from COVID-19. This CDR3 is CASRNRYRGRNEKLFF. The CDR3 DNA sequence: TGTGCCAGTAGAAATAGATACAGGGGACGGAATGAAAAACTGTTTTTT. Supplemented by reference TRBV19 and TRBJ1-4, the full variable domain reads DGGITQSPKYLFRKEGQNVTLSCEQNLNHDAMYWYRQDPGQGLRLIYYSQIVNDFQKGDIAEGYSVSREKKESFPLTVTSAQKNPTAFYLCASRNRYRGRNEKLFFGSGTQLSVL.